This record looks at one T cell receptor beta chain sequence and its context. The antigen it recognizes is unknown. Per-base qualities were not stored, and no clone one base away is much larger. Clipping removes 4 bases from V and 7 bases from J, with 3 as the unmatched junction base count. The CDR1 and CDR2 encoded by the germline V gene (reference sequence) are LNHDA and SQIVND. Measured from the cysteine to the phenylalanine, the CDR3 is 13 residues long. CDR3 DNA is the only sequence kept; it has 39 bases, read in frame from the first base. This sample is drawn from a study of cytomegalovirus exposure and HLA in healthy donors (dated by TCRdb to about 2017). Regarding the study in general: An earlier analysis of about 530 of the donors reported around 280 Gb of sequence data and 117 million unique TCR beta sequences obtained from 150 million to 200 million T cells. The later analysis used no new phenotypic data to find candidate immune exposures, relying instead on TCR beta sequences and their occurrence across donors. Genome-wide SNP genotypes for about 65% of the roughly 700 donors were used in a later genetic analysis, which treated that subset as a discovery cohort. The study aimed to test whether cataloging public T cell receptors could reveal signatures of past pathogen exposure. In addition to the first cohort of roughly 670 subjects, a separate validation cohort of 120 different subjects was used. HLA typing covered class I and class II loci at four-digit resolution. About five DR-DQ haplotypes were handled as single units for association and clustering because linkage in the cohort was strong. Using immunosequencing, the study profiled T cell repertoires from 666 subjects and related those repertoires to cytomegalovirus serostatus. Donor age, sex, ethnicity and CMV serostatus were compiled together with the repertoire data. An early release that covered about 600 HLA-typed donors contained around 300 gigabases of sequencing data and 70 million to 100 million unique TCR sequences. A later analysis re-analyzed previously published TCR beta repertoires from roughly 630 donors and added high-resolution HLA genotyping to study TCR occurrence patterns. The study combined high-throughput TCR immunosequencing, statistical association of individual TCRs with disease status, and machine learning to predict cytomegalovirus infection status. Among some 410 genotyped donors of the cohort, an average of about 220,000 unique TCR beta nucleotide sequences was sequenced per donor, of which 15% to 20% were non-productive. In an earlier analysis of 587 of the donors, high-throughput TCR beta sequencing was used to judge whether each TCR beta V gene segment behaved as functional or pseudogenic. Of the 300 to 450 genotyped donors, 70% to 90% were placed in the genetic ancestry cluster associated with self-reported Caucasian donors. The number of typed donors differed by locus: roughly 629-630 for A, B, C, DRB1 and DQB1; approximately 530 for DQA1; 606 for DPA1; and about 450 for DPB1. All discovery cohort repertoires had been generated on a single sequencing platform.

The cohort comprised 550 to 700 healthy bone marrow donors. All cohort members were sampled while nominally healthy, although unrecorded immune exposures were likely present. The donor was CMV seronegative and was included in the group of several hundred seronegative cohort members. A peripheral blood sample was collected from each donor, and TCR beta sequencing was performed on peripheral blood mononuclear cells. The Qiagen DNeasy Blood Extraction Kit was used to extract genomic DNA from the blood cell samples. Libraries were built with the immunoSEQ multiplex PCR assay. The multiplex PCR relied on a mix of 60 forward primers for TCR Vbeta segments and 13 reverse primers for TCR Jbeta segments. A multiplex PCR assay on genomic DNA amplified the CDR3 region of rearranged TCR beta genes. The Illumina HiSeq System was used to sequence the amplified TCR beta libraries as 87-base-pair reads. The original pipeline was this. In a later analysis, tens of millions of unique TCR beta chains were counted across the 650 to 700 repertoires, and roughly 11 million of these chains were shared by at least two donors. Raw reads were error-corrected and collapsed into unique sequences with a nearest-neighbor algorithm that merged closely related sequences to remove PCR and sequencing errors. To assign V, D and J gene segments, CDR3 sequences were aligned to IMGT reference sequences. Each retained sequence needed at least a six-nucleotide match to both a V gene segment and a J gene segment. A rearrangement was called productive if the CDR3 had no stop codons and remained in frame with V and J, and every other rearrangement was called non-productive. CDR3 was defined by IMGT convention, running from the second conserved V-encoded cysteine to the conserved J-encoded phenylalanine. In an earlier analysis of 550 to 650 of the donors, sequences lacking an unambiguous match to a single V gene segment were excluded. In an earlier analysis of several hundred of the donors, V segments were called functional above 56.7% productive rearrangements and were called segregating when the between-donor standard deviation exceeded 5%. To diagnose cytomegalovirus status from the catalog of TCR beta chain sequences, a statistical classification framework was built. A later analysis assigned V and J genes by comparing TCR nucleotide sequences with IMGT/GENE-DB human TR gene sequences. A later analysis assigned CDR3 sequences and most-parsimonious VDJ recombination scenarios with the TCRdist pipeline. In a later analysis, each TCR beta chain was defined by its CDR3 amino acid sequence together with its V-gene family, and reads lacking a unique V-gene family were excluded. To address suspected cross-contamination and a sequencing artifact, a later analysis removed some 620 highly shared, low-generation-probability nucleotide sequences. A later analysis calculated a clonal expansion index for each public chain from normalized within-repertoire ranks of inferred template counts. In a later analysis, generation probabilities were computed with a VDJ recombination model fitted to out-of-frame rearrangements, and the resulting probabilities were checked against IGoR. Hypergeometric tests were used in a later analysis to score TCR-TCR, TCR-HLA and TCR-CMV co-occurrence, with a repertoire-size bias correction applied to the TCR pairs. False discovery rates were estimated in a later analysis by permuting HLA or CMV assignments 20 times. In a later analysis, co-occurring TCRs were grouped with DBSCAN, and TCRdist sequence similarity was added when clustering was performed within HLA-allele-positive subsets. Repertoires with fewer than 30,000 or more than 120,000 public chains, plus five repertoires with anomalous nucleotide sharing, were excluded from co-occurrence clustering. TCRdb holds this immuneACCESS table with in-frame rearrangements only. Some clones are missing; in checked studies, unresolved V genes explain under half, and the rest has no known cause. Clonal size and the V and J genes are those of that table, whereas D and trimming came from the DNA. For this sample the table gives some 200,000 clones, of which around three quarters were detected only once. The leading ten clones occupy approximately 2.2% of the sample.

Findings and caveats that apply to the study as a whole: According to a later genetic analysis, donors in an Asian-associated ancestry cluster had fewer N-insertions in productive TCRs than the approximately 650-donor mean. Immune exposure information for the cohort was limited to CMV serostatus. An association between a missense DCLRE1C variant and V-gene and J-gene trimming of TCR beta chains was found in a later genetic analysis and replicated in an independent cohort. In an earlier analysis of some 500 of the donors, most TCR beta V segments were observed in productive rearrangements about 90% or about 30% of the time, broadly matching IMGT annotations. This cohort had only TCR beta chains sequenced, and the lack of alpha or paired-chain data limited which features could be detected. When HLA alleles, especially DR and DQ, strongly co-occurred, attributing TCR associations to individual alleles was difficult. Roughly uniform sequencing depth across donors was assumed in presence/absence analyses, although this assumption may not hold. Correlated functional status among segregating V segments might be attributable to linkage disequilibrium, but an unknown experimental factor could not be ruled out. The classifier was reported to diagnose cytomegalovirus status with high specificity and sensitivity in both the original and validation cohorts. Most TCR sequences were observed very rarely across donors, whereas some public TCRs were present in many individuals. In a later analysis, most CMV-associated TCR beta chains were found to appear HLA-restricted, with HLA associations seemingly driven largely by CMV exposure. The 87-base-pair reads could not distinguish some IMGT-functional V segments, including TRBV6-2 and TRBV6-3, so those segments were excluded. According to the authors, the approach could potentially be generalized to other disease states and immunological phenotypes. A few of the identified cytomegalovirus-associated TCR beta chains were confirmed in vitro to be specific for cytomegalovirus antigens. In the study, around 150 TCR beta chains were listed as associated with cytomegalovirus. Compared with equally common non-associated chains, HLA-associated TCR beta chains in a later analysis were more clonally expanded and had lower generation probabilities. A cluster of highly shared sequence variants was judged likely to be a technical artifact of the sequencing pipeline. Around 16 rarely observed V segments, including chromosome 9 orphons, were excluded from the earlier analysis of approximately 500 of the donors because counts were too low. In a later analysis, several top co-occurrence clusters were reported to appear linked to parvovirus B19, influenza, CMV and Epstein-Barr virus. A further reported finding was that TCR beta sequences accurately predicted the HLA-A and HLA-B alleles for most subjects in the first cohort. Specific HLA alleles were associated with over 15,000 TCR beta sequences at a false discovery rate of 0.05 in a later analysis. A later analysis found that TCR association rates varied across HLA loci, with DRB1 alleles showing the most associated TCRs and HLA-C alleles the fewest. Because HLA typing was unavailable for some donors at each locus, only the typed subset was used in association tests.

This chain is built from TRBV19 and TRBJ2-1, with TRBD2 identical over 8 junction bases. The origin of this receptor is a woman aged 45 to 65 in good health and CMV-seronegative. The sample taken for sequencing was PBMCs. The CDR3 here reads CASSTSGGNEQFF. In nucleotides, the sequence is TGTGCCAGTAGTACGTCGGGGGGGAATGAGCAGTTCTTC.